This T cell receptor beta chain emerged from a study of technical replicates of blood from several donors. TCRdb's copy holds only in-frame clones and misses some; the assay was immunoSEQ multiplex PCR. The data show 62,000 or so clones, about 87% seen once. Trimming removed 7 bases at V and 5 bases at J, with 10 bases between. This CDR3 region has 12 residues. The germline V gene has CDR1 MNHNS and CDR2 SASEGT. This rearrangement joins TRBV6-1 to TRBJ2-3; perhaps TRBD1 as D (5 bases). The sample comprised PBMCs. This clonotype was sampled from a human donor in good health. Some clones in this sample may be carry-over from other donors' samples. The CDR3 DNA is TGTGCCAGCAAACCAGGGTTAGATACGCAGTATTTT. This gives the protein CASKPGLDTQYF.